These 19 T cell receptor beta chains were all obtained from the same sample, sequenced in a study of molecular identifiers for immune sequencing clone quantification. TCRdb processed the PCR reads anew with MiXCR; each CDR3 protein has one entry. The profile shows just under 650,000 distinct CDR3 sequences, about 20% of them singletons. Sample: naive CD8+ T cells from blood, with Jurkat cell RNA spiked in. Subset given: FACS-sorted CD8+CD4-CCR7+CD45RA+ naive T cells. These receptors were collected from a human donor in good health. Some libraries in this study had Jurkat cell RNA spiked in.

This clonotype was picked up many times. This CDR3 is CASSIAAGELFF. The CDR3 DNA follows: TGTGCCAGTAGTATAGCGGCCGGGGAGCTGTTTTTT. The rearrangement joins TRBV19 to TRBJ2-2; unclear D gene. In germline, CDR1 is LNHDA, CDR2 SQIVND (reference sequence). The CDR3 is 12 amino acids. V lost 1 base, J lost 6 bases, and 3 bases lay in between.

This clonotype appeared many times. The gene calls are TRBV29-1 and TRBJ2-3, with 8 bases aligning to TRBD2. Losses at the gene ends were 0 bases for V and 1 base for J; bases not matched to a gene: 12. Per germline, CDR1 SQVTM and CDR2 ANQGSEA. The CDR3 consists of 18 residues. CDR3 sequence: CSVEDLWGREEGTDTQYF. The CDR3 DNA sequence: TGCAGCGTTGAAGATCTTTGGGGGCGGGAGGAGGGCACAGATACGCAGTATTTT.

A word on this clonotype: The germline gene is not matched at one end of the junction; a read error may be the cause. The chain joins TRBV19 to TRBJ1-3; a possible D gene is TRBD1 (6 bases). Germline CDR1 and CDR2: LNHDA and SQIVND (reference sequence). The CDR3 loop spans 14 amino acids. The DNA for the CDR3 is TGTGCCAGTGGTATGGGGGCCTCTGGAAACACCATATATTTT. Its translation: CASGMGASGNTIYF.

This clonotype was seen at least ten times. The rearrangement uses TRBV7-9 and TRBJ1-4; D remains unclear. The V and J ends lost 1 base and 0 bases respectively, with 12 bases between them. Germline V CDR1 and CDR2: SEHNR, FQNEAQ (reference sequence). The CDR3 is 17 amino acids. In DNA, the CDR3 is TGTGCCAGCAGCTTAGGCCCTTTATTTGCAACTAATGAAAAACTGTTTTTT. Residues: CASSLGPLFATNEKLFF.

This clonotype was counted at least ten times. The CDR3 loop is CSARVVRRGDTGELFF. As DNA, the CDR3 is TGCAGTGCTAGAGTTGTCAGAAGGGGGGACACCGGGGAGCTGTTTTTT. This sequence joins TRBV20-1 and TRBJ2-2; tentatively, D is TRBD1 or TRBD2 (6 bases each). The V gene's germline CDR1 is DFQATT and CDR2 SNEGSKA (reference sequence). This CDR3 spans 16 amino acids. Trimming stripped 1 base from V and 3 bases from J, with 15 bases between.

This clonotype appeared many times. This chain uses TRBV20-1 with TRBJ2-7; the match to TRBD2 covers 9 bases. There are 13 residues in the CDR3. CDR1 DFQATT and CDR2 SNEGSKA come from the germline V gene (reference sequence). V was pared by 4 bases and J by 4 bases, with 5 bases of the junction left unmatched. The CDR3 coding sequence is TGCAGTGCTAATCTAGCGGGGAAGTACGAGCAGTACTTC. Its translation is CSANLAGKYEQYF.

This clonotype was counted a few times. V is TRBV12-3 or TRBV12-4 and J is TRBJ2-1; D is unresolved. Between the trimmed V and J ends, which lost 7 bases and 5 bases, there was a span of 12 bases. This CDR3 is built from 13 residues. The CDR3 nucleotides read TGTGCCAGCACCCTCGGACCGAACAATGAGCAGTTCTTC. This translates into CASTLGPNNEQFF.

This clonotype came up many times. The chain is built from TRBV12-3 or TRBV12-4 and TRBJ2-4, with D perhaps matching TRBD2 (6 bases). There are 16 residues in the CDR3. The germline V and J ends were trimmed by 5 bases and 2 bases, with 16 bases remaining between them. The CDR3 coding sequence is TGTGCCAGCAGTCCCGGCGGGGAGTCGTCCAAAAACATTCAGTACTTC. It encodes CASSPGGESSKNIQYF.

This clonotype has at least ten counts. This chain links TRBV28 with TRBJ1-2, with D perhaps TRBD1 (6 bases). V was trimmed by 5 bases and J by 1 base, leaving 11 bases between them. CDR3 length: 14 residues. The V gene's germline CDR1 is MDHEN and CDR2 SYDVKM. The chain's CDR3 is CASSQGHLNYGYTF. CDR3 DNA: TGTGCCAGCAGTCAGGGACATCTTAACTATGGCTACACCTTC.

Notes on this clonotype: Since a much larger clone is just one base distant, this may be a read error. The rearrangement uses TRBV5-1 and TRBJ2-3; D is perhaps TRBD1 (6 bases). Germline V CDR1 and CDR2: SGHRS, YFSETQ. The CDR3 consists of 16 residues. Trimming removed 7 bases from V and 0 bases from J, with 18 bases in between. CDR3 in DNA: TGCGCCAGCGCATCCAGGGGTAAAGCTAGCACAGATACGCAGTATTTT. Amino acid sequence: CASASRGKASTDTQYF.

This clonotype was found a few times. DNA for the CDR3: TGTGCCAGCAGTTACTCGGAGGACAGGGTGGCCTACGAGCAGTACTTC. Amino acids: CASSYSEDRVAYEQYF. V gene TRBV6-2 or TRBV6-3 combines with J gene TRBJ2-7; the match to TRBD1 covers 8 bases. Trimming removed 0 bases from V and 2 bases from J; junction bases left unmatched: 6. CDR1 MNHEY and CDR2 SVGEGT come from the germline V gene. This CDR3 is built from 16 residues.

In this sample, this clonotype turned up many times. DNA of the CDR3: TGTGCCAGCAGTTATAGGGGAAACACCATATATTTT. Translating it yields CASSYRGNTIYF. V usage is TRBV9 and J usage is TRBJ1-3; unclear D gene. V lost 5 bases to trimming and J lost 4 bases, with 7 bases between them. The CDR3 extends over 12 amino acids. Per the germline V gene, CDR1 is SGDLS and CDR2 is YYNGEE. The whole variable domain, filled in from reference TRBV9 and TRBJ1-3, reads DSGVTQTPKHLITATGQRVTLRCSPRSGDLSVYWYQQSLDQGLQFLIQYYNGEERAKGNILERFSAQQFPDLHSELNLSSLELGDSALYFCASSYRGNTIYFGEGSWLTVV.

The genes are TRBV13 and TRBJ2-5; 7 bases map to TRBD1. CDR1 is PRHDT and CDR2 is FYEKMQ in the germline V gene (reference sequence). V shed 8 bases and J 4 bases; nucleotides not matched to a gene: 10. The CDR3 contains 14 residues. The CDR3 loop reads CASWYRGGGETQYF. In DNA, the CDR3 is TGTGCCAGCTGGTACAGGGGCGGAGGAGAGACCCAGTACTTC.

This chain links TRBV19 with TRBJ1-1, with no clear D. The CDR3 totals 13 residues. V was cut by 7 bases and J by 0 bases, with 9 bases left in between. Germline V gene sequence: CDR1 LNHDA, CDR2 SQIVND (reference sequence). CDR3 sequence: CASMFGMNTEAFF. The CDR3 DNA follows: TGTGCCAGTATGTTCGGGATGAACACTGAAGCTTTCTTT.

A few counts support this clonotype. V gene TRBV19 combines with J gene TRBJ1-1; 7 nucleotides line up with TRBD1. Per germline, CDR1 LNHDA and CDR2 SQIVND (reference sequence). This CDR3 comprises 14 residues. The V segment lost 4 bases and the J segment 4 bases; nucleotides outside the gene matches: 6. CDR3 loop: CASSTRQGITEAFF. As DNA, the CDR3 is TGTGCCAGTAGTACCCGACAGGGAATCACTGAAGCTTTCTTT.

The CDR3 nucleotides are TGTGCCAGTAGTATGGGGGATCGTGGTCAGCCCCAGCATTTT. Translating it yields CASSMGDRGQPQHF. The chain joins TRBV19 to TRBJ1-5; D might be TRBD1 (5 bases). Trimming removed 3 bases at V and 6 bases at J, with 12 bases between. Germline V gives CDR1 LNHDA, CDR2 SQIVND (reference sequence). CDR3 length: 14 amino acids.

The V call is TRBV3-1, the J call TRBJ2-7; the match to TRBD1 covers 12 bases. This CDR3 has 15 residues. V shed 1 base and J 7 bases; nucleotides not matched to a gene: 5. Germline loops: CDR1 LGHDT, CDR2 YNNKEL (reference sequence). Written as DNA, the CDR3 is TGTGCCAGCAGCCAAGGGGGACAGGGGGCTGGTGAGCAGTACTTC. Translated: CASSQGGQGAGEQYF.

This clonotype was found many times. The chain carries TRBV28 and TRBJ2-7; 7 nucleotides align to TRBD2. The germline CDR1 and CDR2 sequences are MDHEN and SYDVKM. The CDR3 runs 14 residues. V gave up 6 bases and J gave up 4 bases; unmatched junction bases: 9. The DNA of the CDR3 is TGTGCCAGCAGCCGACAAAGCGGGATGTACGAGCAGTACTTC. Protein: CASSRQSGMYEQYF.

Many counts were recorded for this clonotype. The chain joins TRBV12-3 or TRBV12-4 to TRBJ2-1; 12 nucleotides match TRBD2. The CDR3 length is 16 residues. Losses at the gene ends were 3 bases for V and 7 bases for J; bases not matched to a gene: 7. The chain's CDR3 is CASSLPSGGAGNEQFF. DNA for the CDR3: TGTGCCAGCAGTTTGCCTAGCGGGGGGGCTGGGAATGAGCAGTTCTTC.